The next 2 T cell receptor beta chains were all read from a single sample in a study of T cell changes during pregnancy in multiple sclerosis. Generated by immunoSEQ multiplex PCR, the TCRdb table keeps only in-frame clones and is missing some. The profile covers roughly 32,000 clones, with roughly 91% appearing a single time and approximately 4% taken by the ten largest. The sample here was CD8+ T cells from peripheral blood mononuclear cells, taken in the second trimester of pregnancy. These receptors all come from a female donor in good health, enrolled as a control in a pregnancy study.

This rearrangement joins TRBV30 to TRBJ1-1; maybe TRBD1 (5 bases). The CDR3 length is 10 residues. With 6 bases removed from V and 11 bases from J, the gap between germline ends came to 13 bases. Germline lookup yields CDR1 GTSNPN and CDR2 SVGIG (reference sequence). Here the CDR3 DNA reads TGTGCCTGCAGGACAATGCGGGCTTTCTTT. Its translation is CACRTMRAFF. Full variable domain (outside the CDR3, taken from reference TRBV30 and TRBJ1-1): SQTIHQWPATLVQPVGSPLSLECTVEGTSNPNLYWYRQAAGRGLQLLFYSVGIGQISSEVPQNLSASRPQDRQFILSSKKLLLSDSGFYLCACRTMRAFFGQGTRLTVV.

Written as DNA, the CDR3 is TGTGCCAGCAGTGAGCAGGGGGCACCCCACTCTGGGGCCAACGTCCTGACTTTC. Its protein product is CASSEQGAPHSGANVLTF. This rearrangement joins TRBV2 to TRBJ2-6; 8 nucleotides line up with TRBD1. CDR3 length equals 18 residues. J was trimmed by 0 bases and V by 3 bases; bases with no gene match: 7. From germline, CDR1 is SNHLY and CDR2 FYNNEI.